The 10 T cell receptor beta chains below were found in one sample sequenced in a study of T cell responses to AZD1222 COVID-19 vaccine. Clones were read by immunoSEQ multiplex PCR, and TCRdb kept only the in-frame ones, dropping some. Altogether 120,000 to 150,000 clones are present, roughly 90% being singletons, with the ten largest covering around 3%. Sequences were derived from peripheral blood, sampled on day 0 of AZD1222 vaccination. The receptors here all came from an adult in good health.

The chain has TRBV19 and TRBJ2-3, with 7 bases matching TRBD2. This CDR3 is built from 14 residues. Per the germline V gene, CDR1 is LNHDA and CDR2 is SQIVND (reference sequence). The V and J ends lost 3 bases and 2 bases, in that order; junction bases with no gene match: 2. CDR3 nucleotides: TGTGCCAGTAGTATTACTAGCGCCACAGATACGCAGTATTTT. Protein sequence: CASSITSATDTQYF. Using reference TRBV19 and TRBJ2-3 for the parts outside the CDR3, the full variable domain is DGGITQSPKYLFRKEGQNVTLSCEQNLNHDAMYWYRQDPGQGLRLIYYSQIVNDFQKGDIAEGYSVSREKKESFPLTVTSAQKNPTAFYLCASSITSATDTQYFGPGTRLTVL.

The chain combines TRBV13 with TRBJ2-1; the match to TRBD2 covers 7 bases. CDR1 PRHDT and CDR2 FYEKMQ come from the germline V gene (reference sequence). This CDR3 is built from 18 residues. With 5 bases clipped from V and 2 bases from J, the junction kept 15 bases outside the gene matches. CDR3 amino acids: CASSTQMGGTEPYNEQFF. The CDR3 region has the DNA TGTGCCAGCAGCACACAGATGGGGGGGACGGAGCCCTACAATGAGCAGTTCTTC. The complete variable domain, with remaining parts taken from reference TRBV13 and TRBJ2-1, reads AAGVIQSPRHLIKEKRETATLKCYPIPRHDTVYWYQQGPGQDPQFLISFYEKMQSDKGSIPDRFSAQQFSDYHSELNMSSLELGDSALYFCASSTQMGGTEPYNEQFFGPGTRLTVL.

This clone was picked up one time. The chain recombines TRBV6-2 or TRBV6-3 with TRBJ2-4; no firm D call. Germline loops: CDR1 MNHEY, CDR2 SVGEGT. The CDR3 spans 18 residues. The V and J ends lost 2 bases and 3 bases respectively, with 20 bases between them. CDR3 sequence (DNA): TGTGCCAGCAGTTACCCCCTAGTTCAGAAAAGGAGCAAAAACATTCAGTACTTC. Its protein is CASSYPLVQKRSKNIQYF.

This rearrangement joins TRBV6-2 or TRBV6-3 to TRBJ2-2, with 7 bases aligning to TRBD1. The CDR3 contains 16 residues. V dropped 7 bases and J dropped 5; count of bases not matched to a gene: 13. The germline gives CDR1 MNHEY, CDR2 SVGEGT. The CDR3 DNA reads TGTGCCAGCATCCCGACAGGGCCCTTTATAACCGGGGAGCTGTTTTTT. This sequence encodes CASIPTGPFITGELFF.

The chain links TRBV18 to TRBJ2-1, with no clear D. The CDR3 loop spans 12 amino acids. The ends were cut back, 3 bases at V and 14 bases at J, with 14 bases in the middle. Germline-derived CDR1 and CDR2 are KGHSH and LQKENI. CDR3 coding DNA: TGTGCCAGCTCACCGTTCAGGAGTTGGGAGTTCTTC. Translating it yields CASSPFRSWEFF.

This clone appeared a single time. This chain links TRBV4-1 with TRBJ2-4, with TRBD2 matching 8 bases. CDR3 length: 20 amino acids. CDR1 and CDR2 (germline): MGHRA, YSYEKL. Trimming removed 0 bases from V and 0 bases from J; junction bases left unmatched: 13. The CDR3 region is CASSQDREREGRGAKNIQYF. As DNA, the CDR3 is TGCGCCAGCAGCCAAGATCGAGAACGGGAGGGCCGAGGAGCCAAAAACATTCAGTACTTC.

This chain uses TRBV5-1 with TRBJ2-1; TRBD2 might be the D (6 bases). The V gene's germline CDR1 is SGHRS and CDR2 YFSETQ. Trimming removed 0 bases from V and 7 bases from J, with 11 bases in between. The CDR3 totals 14 residues. The CDR3 here is CASSLVEGVNEQFF. CDR3 in DNA: TGCGCCAGCAGCTTGGTGGAGGGTGTAAATGAGCAGTTCTTC.

CDR3 sequence (DNA): TGTGCCAGCAGTGAGTACAGGGGTCTCCGTCAGCCCCAGCATTTT. It is translated as CASSEYRGLRQPQHF. The rearrangement uses TRBV6-1 and TRBJ1-5, with TRBD1 matching 7 bases. CDR1 MNHNS and CDR2 SASEGT come from the germline V gene. The length of the CDR3 is 15 residues. V lost 3 bases, J lost 6 bases, and 8 bases stayed unmatched.

This chain joins TRBV7-8 and TRBJ2-6; 7 positions match TRBD1. Germline CDR1 and CDR2: SGHVS and FQNEAQ. V shed 5 bases, J shed 0 bases, and the junction held 7 bases outside the gene matches. The length of the CDR3 is 17 residues. As DNA, the CDR3 is TGTGCCAGCAGCCCGAGGGGACAGCTCTCTGGGGCCAACGTCCTGACTTTC. This sequence encodes CASSPRGQLSGANVLTF.

The chain has TRBV28 and TRBJ1-2, with 8 bases lining up with TRBD1. The CDR3 covers 13 residues. J gave up 8 bases and V 7 bases, and 9 bases lay outside the gene matches. Germline V CDR1 and CDR2: MDHEN, SYDVKM. DNA for the CDR3: TGTGCCAGCACCTGGGCGACAGGGGTCGGCTACACCTTC. Translating it yields CASTWATGVGYTF.